These 19 T cell receptor beta chains were sequenced from one sample in a study of identical twins (dated by TCRdb to 2015 to 2016). Preparation of the library involved 5' RACE. The sequencer was an Illumina HiSeq 2000. The raw public data were reprocessed by TCRdb itself: fastp quality trimming at Q25, MiXCR clonotype calling, in-frame beta chains only. CDR3 protein duplicates are merged, each entry listing the most common genes and DNA. Across this sample there are around 1.7 million distinct CDR3 sequences, with less than 40% seen only once. The top ten clones comprise more than 0.25% of the sample. Specimen: cord blood. These receptors were collected from a newborn girl in good health.

This clonotype was detected only a few times. This chain links TRBV7-8 with TRBJ2-7; no firm D call. This CDR3 comprises 14 residues. CDR1 is SGHVS, CDR2 FQNEAQ, per germline. Deletions cut 1 base from V and 4 bases from J, with 11 bases between. CDR3 nucleotide sequence: TGTGCCAGCAGCTTAGGTGGCAAGTATTACGAGCAGTACTTC. Its protein product is CASSLGGKYYEQYF.

This clonotype was detected a few times. V is TRBV9 and J is TRBJ1-2; D uncertain. V lost 0 bases, J lost 8 bases, and 14 bases lay in between. Germline V gene sequence: CDR1 SGDLS, CDR2 YYNGEE. This CDR3 is built from 14 residues. The CDR3 here is CASSVELDPGGYTF. The CDR3 region has the DNA TGTGCCAGCAGCGTAGAGCTGGATCCGGGCGGCTACACCTTC.

This clonotype has more than one count but fewer than ten. The chain is built from TRBV28 and TRBJ2-3, with D maybe TRBD2 (5 bases). Germline assignment: CDR1 MDHEN and CDR2 SYDVKM. The CDR3 has 17 amino acids. Between the trimmed V and J ends, which lost 1 base and 1 base, there was a span of 15 bases. The CDR3 region has the DNA TGTGCCAGCAGTTTATTAGCCGGGAATCAGGGCACAGATACGCAGTATTTT. The encoded protein is CASSLLAGNQGTDTQYF.

This chain joins TRBV12-3 or TRBV12-4 and TRBJ1-2; TRBD1 matches at 9 bases. With V trimmed by 6 bases and J by 4 bases, 9 bases remained unmatched. This CDR3 comprises 15 residues. The CDR3 region is CASSMTGGGRYGYTF. The CDR3 DNA reads TGTGCCAGCAGCATGACAGGGGGTGGTCGCTATGGCTACACCTTC.

In regard to this clonotype: Sequence at one end of the junction differs from germline and may be a read error. V gene TRBV12-3 or TRBV12-4 combines with J gene TRBJ2-3; 9 bases match TRBD2. CDR3 size: 17 residues. CDR3 sequence reads: CASSPFLIAGARDTEYF. The CDR3 DNA sequence: TGTGCCAGCAGTCCCTTCCTTATAGCGGGAGCGAGAGATACGGAGTATTTT.

DNA of the CDR3: TGTGCCAGCAGTTTCATCCGGGACACCCTAATTGGGGGTCAGCCCCAGCATTTT. Protein sequence: CASSFIRDTLIGGQPQHF. The chain recombines TRBV12-3 or TRBV12-4 with TRBJ1-5, with a possible D match to TRBD1 (6 bases). The CDR3 runs 18 residues. V was shortened by 3 bases and J by 6 bases, with 24 bases between the two germline ends.

V and J are TRBV4-1 and TRBJ2-4; D gene uncertain. Germline CDR1 is MGHRA and CDR2 is YSYEKL. The CDR3 loop spans 15 amino acids. The germline V and J ends were trimmed by 3 bases and 0 bases, with 9 bases remaining between them. In nucleotides, the CDR3 is TGCGCCAGCAGCCAGTCTGGGGTAGCCAAAAACATTCAGTACTTC. It translates to CASSQSGVAKNIQYF.

This clonotype was counted between two and nine times. V is TRBV10-3 and J is TRBJ2-4; TRBD1 might be the D (5 bases). The end of the DNA aligns better with TRBJ2-7, so the J call may be wrong. This CDR3 contains 15 residues. CDR1 is ENHRY and CDR2 is SYGVKD in the germline V gene. The CDR3 here is CAISEWAGRSDEQYF. The CDR3 coding sequence is TGTGCCATCAGTGAGTGGGCAGGGCGGTCCGACGAGCAGTACTTC.

The chain carries TRBV5-1 and TRBJ1-1; maybe TRBD1 (6 bases). V dropped 5 bases and J dropped 3 bases, with 14 bases sitting between them. CDR3 length: 14 amino acids. The V gene's germline CDR1 is SGHRS and CDR2 YFSETQ. CDR3 coding DNA: TGCGCCAGCAGAACCCTAGCAGGGGACACTGAAGCTTTCTTT. Translating gives CASRTLAGDTEAFF.

This clonotype showed up many times. The chain joins TRBV6-5 to TRBJ1-2; D possibly corresponds to TRBD1 (6 bases). The CDR3 contains 15 residues. The V end lost 4 bases, the J end lost 5 bases, and 17 bases lay between the germline ends. Germline values: CDR1 MNHEY, CDR2 SVGAGI. This CDR3 reads CASSSGTNRVYGYTF. The CDR3 coding sequence is TGTGCCAGCAGTTCGGGGACAAATAGGGTTTATGGCTACACCTTC.

The chain is built from TRBV7-9 and TRBJ2-1; D gene ambiguous. V was trimmed by 5 bases and J by 5 bases, leaving 19 bases between them. The CDR3 has 16 residues. CDR1 and CDR2 (germline): SEHNR, FQNEAQ (reference sequence). The CDR3 loop is CASSPHGRKNHNEQFF. For the CDR3, the DNA is TGTGCCAGCAGCCCCCATGGTAGGAAAAACCACAATGAGCAGTTCTTC.

This rearrangement joins TRBV18 to TRBJ1-6, with a weak D call TRBD1 (6 bases). V dropped 3 bases and J dropped 7 bases, with 13 bases sitting between them. This CDR3 region has 15 residues. Looked up from germline, CDR1 is KGHSH and CDR2 is LQKENI. CDR3 DNA sequence: TGTGCCAGCTCACCGGGCAGGGGAGAGAATTCACCCCTCCACTTT. This encodes CASSPGRGENSPLHF.

The V and J genes are TRBV28 and TRBJ1-5, with TRBD1 matching 9 bases. J gave up 7 bases and V 3 bases, and 7 bases lay outside the gene matches. This CDR3 is built from 15 residues. Germline lookup yields CDR1 MDHEN and CDR2 SYDVKM. The CDR3 DNA reads TGTGCCAGCAGTTTGGCGGACAGGGGCGGACAGCCCCAGCATTTT. Encoded protein: CASSLADRGGQPQHF.

The V gene is TRBV28, the J gene TRBJ2-7; tentatively, D is TRBD2 (7 bases). Germline CDR1 MDHEN, CDR2 SYDVKM. This CDR3 is built from 16 residues. V was pared by 0 bases and J by 0 bases, with 12 bases between. The CDR3: CASSLWGGDNSYEQYF. Here the CDR3 DNA reads TGTGCCAGCAGTTTATGGGGGGGGGACAACTCCTACGAGCAGTACTTC.

In this sample, this clonotype turned up many times. The chain links TRBV10-3 to TRBJ2-3; 14 positions agree with TRBD2. CDR1 is ENHRY and CDR2 is SYGVKD in the germline V gene. After removal of 7 bases from V and 3 bases from J, the junction contained 6 bases not matched to a gene. The CDR3 is 16 amino acids. The CDR3, as DNA: TGTGCCATCACCCCAGGACTAGCGGGGGGAACAGATACGCAGTATTTT. This encodes CAITPGLAGGTDTQYF.

This clonotype was counted many times. The chain carries TRBV5-1 and TRBJ2-3; unclear D gene. The V gene's germline CDR1 is SGHRS and CDR2 YFSETQ. Trimming stripped 4 bases from V and 2 bases from J, with 11 bases between. The CDR3 is made up of 14 amino acids. Here the CDR3 reads CASSPYGPTDTQYF. The CDR3 bases are TGCGCCAGCAGCCCATATGGGCCCACAGATACGCAGTATTTT.

In DNA, the CDR3 is TGTGCCAGCAGCTTAGCGAAGCCGGGACGGATCTATGACTACAATGAGCAGTTCTTC. It yields the protein CASSLAKPGRIYDYNEQFF. This chain uses TRBV7-8 with TRBJ2-1; the D call may be TRBD1 or TRBD2 (5 bases each). Per the germline V gene, CDR1 is SGHVS and CDR2 is FQNEAQ. V was trimmed by 0 bases and J by 3 bases, leaving 21 bases between them. The CDR3 is 19 amino acids.

A few counts support this clonotype. The gene calls are TRBV4-2 and TRBJ2-3; 8 bases fit TRBD1. CDR1 and CDR2 from the germline V gene are LGHNA and YNFKEQ. This CDR3 is 16 amino acids long. The trim removed 4 bases at V and 2 bases at J, leaving 8 bases unmatched. CDR3 in DNA: TGTGCCAGCAGCCGAGAGGGGGGACAGGTCACAGATACGCAGTATTTT. Residues: CASSREGGQVTDTQYF.

The chain recombines TRBV27 with TRBJ2-7, with a possible D match to TRBD2 (5 bases). The V end lost 5 bases, the J end lost 3 bases, and 14 bases lay between the germline ends. The CDR3 sequence is 14 residues long. CDR1 and CDR2 from the germline V gene are MNHEY and SMNVEV (reference sequence). The CDR3 DNA is TGTGCCAGCAGTGCTGCAGCGACTAACTACGAGCAGTACTTC. Protein product: CASSAAATNYEQYF.